One sample yielded the 17 T cell receptor beta chains listed below, sequenced in a study of cytomegalovirus exposure and HLA in healthy donors (dated by TCRdb to about 2017). Library method: the immunoSEQ multiplex PCR assay. For the multiplex PCR, a mixture combining 60 forward primers for TCR Vbeta segments and 13 reverse primers for TCR Jbeta segments was used. What TCRdb holds here is the immuneACCESS table cut down to in-frame rearrangements. Part of the clones is not present; checked against another copy, under half of the missing clones reflect an unresolved V gene, and the others are unexplained. The sample profile shows around 110,000 clones; around 80% of them were found once. Roughly 3.9% of the sample goes to the ten largest clones. The source material was PBMCs. All receptors derive from a man aged 60-69 years in good health and CMV-seronegative.

The chain carries TRBV27 and TRBJ2-1; TRBD2 matches 7 bases. The CDR3 contains 13 residues. The germline CDR1 and CDR2 sequences are MNHEY and SMNVEV (reference sequence). As DNA, the CDR3 is TGTGCTTCGAAGAAGGGCGGGGGTAATGAGCAGTTCTTC. Protein product: CASKKGGGNEQFF.

The chain couples TRBV7-2 to TRBJ2-3; D may be TRBD2 (5 bases). The V gene lost 1 base and the J gene lost 3 bases, with 11 bases spanning the gap. The CDR3 spans 15 residues. The germline V gene has CDR1 SGHTA and CDR2 FQGNSA. In DNA form, the CDR3 reads TGTGCCAGCAGCTTAGGAGGGCAGCCAACAGATACGCAGTATTTT. Translating gives CASSLGGQPTDTQYF.

The chain uses TRBV6-1 and TRBJ2-7, with TRBD1 as a possible D gene (5 bases). The CDR3 is 15 residues long. The germline CDR1 and CDR2 sequences are MNHNS and SASEGT. V was clipped by 5 bases and J by 4 bases, with 18 bases between them. The CDR3 region has the DNA TGTGCCAGCAGTCGGCAGCAGGGTCAGGTTTACGAGCAGTACTTC. It translates to CASSRQQGQVYEQYF.

CDR3 bases: TGTGCCAGCAGTTTATGGACAGGGGAATATGGCTACACCTTC. This gives the protein CASSLWTGEYGYTF. This chain links TRBV28 with TRBJ1-2; 8 nucleotides line up with TRBD1. The ends lost 0 bases at V and 5 bases at J; junction bases unmatched: 2. The CDR3 loop spans 14 amino acids. Germline V gene lookup returns CDR1 MDHEN and CDR2 SYDVKM.

This clone was seen just once. The rearrangement links TRBV5-4 to TRBJ1-3, with a weak D call TRBD1 (6 bases). The CDR3 has 16 residues. V shed 4 bases and J shed 0 bases, with 14 bases lying between them. Germline assignment: CDR1 SGHNT and CDR2 YYREEE (reference sequence). The CDR3 loop reads CASSPGGGLSGNTIYF. Here the CDR3 DNA reads TGTGCCAGCAGCCCCGGGGGGGGCCTCTCTGGAAACACCATATATTTT.

The chain combines TRBV5-6 with TRBJ2-1; 12 bases line up with TRBD2. The junction had 4 bases not matched to a gene; V was cut back by 3 bases and J by 3 bases. The CDR3 sequence is 16 residues long. Germline V lookup: CDR1 SGHDT, CDR2 YYEEEE. The CDR3 sequence is CASSSLAGGRYNEQFF. The CDR3 nucleotides are TGTGCCAGCAGCTCGCTAGCGGGGGGGCGCTACAATGAGCAGTTCTTC.

CDR3 in DNA: TGCAGCGTTGAAGGCGGGGGGACGAAAGAGACCCAGTACTTC. Translating it yields CSVEGGGTKETQYF. V gene TRBV29-1 combines with J gene TRBJ2-5; 8 bases fit TRBD2. Germline V gene sequence: CDR1 SQVTM, CDR2 ANQGSEA. This CDR3 is built from 14 residues. V shed 1 base and J 3 bases; nucleotides not matched to a gene: 4.

This clone has only a few counts. The chain employs TRBV7-2 and TRBJ1-3; TRBD1 matches at 10 bases. Germline assignment: CDR1 SGHTA and CDR2 FQGNSA. J gave up 2 bases and V 5 bases, and 3 bases lay outside the gene matches. The CDR3 runs to 15 residues. CDR3 in DNA: TGTGCCAGCAGCCCCGGGACAGGGGCTGGAAACACCATATATTTT. This sequence encodes CASSPGTGAGNTIYF.

The V and J genes are TRBV27 and TRBJ2-1, with 7 bases lining up with TRBD1. Germline V lookup: CDR1 MNHEY, CDR2 SMNVEV (reference sequence). After removal of 3 bases from V and 4 bases from J, the junction contained 6 bases not matched to a gene. The CDR3 is 15 residues long. As DNA, the CDR3 is TGTGCCAGCAGTTTTGATGCAGGGGGATACAATGAGCAGTTCTTC. It specifies CASSFDAGGYNEQFF.

The rearrangement uses TRBV5-1 and TRBJ2-1; possible D gene TRBD2, 6 bases. Germline CDR1 SGHRS, CDR2 YFSETQ. The CDR3 runs to 15 residues. The ends were cut back, 0 bases at V and 6 bases at J, with 13 bases in the middle. CDR3 sequence (DNA): TGCGCCAGCAGCTTGGATGTATTTAGCGGCAATGAGCAGTTCTTC. As protein: CASSLDVFSGNEQFF.

The chain joins TRBV18 to TRBJ2-1, with 8 bases matching TRBD2. Germline CDR1 reads KGHSH; CDR2 reads LQKENI. V was clipped by 4 bases and J by 3 bases; unmatched bases: 5. The CDR3 sequence is 15 residues long. Here the CDR3 DNA reads TGTGCCAGCTCACTCTCAAGCGGGGGCTACAATGAGCAGTTCTTC. It is translated as CASSLSSGGYNEQFF. Together with reference TRBV18 and TRBJ2-1, the CDR3 gives the full variable domain: NAGVMQNPRHLVRRRGQEARLRCSPMKGHSHVYWYRQLPEEGLKFMVYLQKENIIDESGMPKERFSAEFPKEGPSILRIQQVVRGDSAAYFCASSLSSGGYNEQFFGPGTRLTVL.

V is TRBV4-2 and J is TRBJ2-3, with TRBD1 as a possible D gene (6 bases). This CDR3 spans 16 amino acids. Germline lookup yields CDR1 LGHNA and CDR2 YNFKEQ. Trimming shortened V by 0 bases and J by 0 bases, and 10 bases separated the two germline ends. CDR3 bases: TGTGCCAGCAGCCAAGACGGGACAACTAGCACAGATACGCAGTATTTT. This translates into CASSQDGTTSTDTQYF.

This clone has a handful of counts. The chain uses TRBV6-4 and TRBJ2-3; D gene uncertain. In germline, CDR1 is MRHNA, CDR2 SNTAGT. The CDR3 consists of 13 residues. V gave up 5 bases and J gave up 6 bases, with 12 bases separating them. The CDR3, as DNA: TGTGCCAGCAGTTCGGAGCTTAGGGATACGCAGTATTTT. As protein: CASSSELRDTQYF.

This clone was counted only a few times. The genes are TRBV4-3 and TRBJ1-1; D unclear. The CDR3 contains 14 residues. Germline CDR1 reads LGHNA; CDR2 reads YSLEER. V was trimmed by 4 bases and J by 0 bases, leaving 9 bases between them. Here the CDR3 DNA reads TGCGCCAGCAGCCCTCAGGCAATGAACACTGAAGCTTTCTTT. It translates to CASSPQAMNTEAFF.

In regard to this clone: The junction and the germline gene differ at one end; a read error may be behind it. J is TRBJ1-1 and V is TRBV5-1; D gene uncertain. CDR3 length equals 13 residues. CDR1 is SGHRS and CDR2 is YFSETQ in the germline V gene. CDR3 residues: CTSSLVVNTEAFF. Written as DNA, the CDR3 is TGCACCAGCAGCTTGGTCGTGAACACTGAAGCTTTCTTT.

The rearrangement joins TRBV12-5 to TRBJ1-1; D may be TRBD1 (5 bases). Germline lookup yields CDR1 LGHNT and CDR2 FRNRAP. This CDR3 is 13 amino acids long. V dropped 4 bases and J dropped 5 bases, with 11 bases sitting between them. The CDR3 loop reads CASGSPKGTEAFF. DNA for the CDR3: TGTGCTAGTGGTTCTCCAAAGGGGACTGAAGCTTTCTTT.

The chain has TRBV7-7 and TRBJ2-5, with D possibly matching TRBD1 (5 bases). This CDR3 spans 13 amino acids. The germline gives CDR1 SSHAT, CDR2 FNYEAQ (reference sequence). Trimming took off 6 bases at V and 5 bases at J, with 13 bases between the two ends. The CDR3 spells CASSFRALETQYF. DNA for the CDR3: TGTGCCAGCAGTTTCAGGGCTTTGGAGACCCAGTACTTC.